Below, 19 T cell receptor beta chains from the same sample are listed, as sequenced in a study of T cell changes during pregnancy in multiple sclerosis. The method was immunoSEQ multiplex PCR; TCRdb's version includes in-frame clones alone and lacks a portion of them. The sample consists of some 110,000 clones, 92% of them appearing once. The sequenced sample was peripheral blood, obtained in the third trimester of pregnancy. The source is a female donor with multiple sclerosis, enrolled in a pregnancy study.

This clone was detected a few times. The gene calls are TRBV11-3 and TRBJ2-7; TRBD2 is a possible D gene (6 bases). This CDR3 region has 14 residues. Trimming stripped 5 bases from V and 1 base from J, with 12 bases between. Germline V CDR1 and CDR2: SGHNT, YENEEA. The CDR3 DNA reads TGTGCCAGCAGCCCGGGACTGGGGTCCTACGAGCAGTACTTC. Translating it yields CASSPGLGSYEQYF.

V usage is TRBV7-6 and J usage is TRBJ1-5; tentatively, D is TRBD1 (5 bases). The CDR3 totals 15 residues. V dropped 1 base and J dropped 4 bases, with 11 bases sitting between them. The germline V gene encodes CDR1 SGHVS and CDR2 FNYEAQ. The chain's CDR3 is CASSLGVGGNQPQHF. The DNA for the CDR3 is TGTGCCAGCAGCTTAGGTGTGGGGGGTAATCAGCCCCAGCATTTT.

The chain carries TRBV2 and TRBJ2-5, with TRBD2 matching 10 bases. The trim removed 4 bases at V and 5 bases at J, leaving 7 bases unmatched. The CDR3 is 15 amino acids. Germline V gene sequence: CDR1 SNHLY, CDR2 FYNNEI. The DNA for the CDR3 is TGTGCCAGCAGTGGGCTTAGCGGGAGGTGGGAGACCCAGTACTTC. It encodes CASSGLSGRWETQYF.

The rearrangement joins TRBV28 to TRBJ2-5; 9 bases line up with TRBD1. The CDR3 sequence is 15 residues long. The V segment lost 7 bases and the J segment 2 bases; nucleotides outside the gene matches: 8. The germline gives CDR1 MDHEN, CDR2 SYDVKM. In DNA form, the CDR3 reads TGTGCCAGCACACTTGGGACAGGGTTACAAGAGACCCAGTACTTC. It encodes CASTLGTGLQETQYF.

This chain uses TRBV9 with TRBJ2-5; perhaps TRBD2 as D (6 bases). Germline V gene data show CDR1 as SGDLS and CDR2 as YYNGEE. The CDR3 loop spans 16 amino acids. Trimming stripped 0 bases from V and 2 bases from J, with 14 bases between. The CDR3 spells CASSVGRDLLQETQYF. CDR3 coding DNA: TGTGCCAGCAGCGTAGGACGGGACTTGTTACAAGAGACCCAGTACTTC.

This chain uses TRBV15 with TRBJ2-5; D is perhaps TRBD1 (6 bases). Trimming removed 1 base at V and 4 bases at J, with 16 bases between. The CDR3 is 16 residues long. Germline CDR1 is LNHNV and CDR2 is YYDKDF (reference sequence). DNA of the CDR3: TGTGCCACCAGCAGAGGAAGAGGTTTAGGGGGAGAGACCCAGTACTTC. The encoded protein is CATSRGRGLGGETQYF.

This chain connects TRBV7-2 to TRBJ1-5, with 9 bases that match TRBD1. V shed 3 bases, J shed 4 bases, and the junction held 10 bases outside the gene matches. Per the germline V gene, CDR1 is SGHTA and CDR2 is FQGNSA. CDR3 length equals 17 residues. CDR3 bases: TGTGCCAGCAGCTTCAAGACAGGGACAGGGCGGAATCAGCCCCAGCATTTT. It yields the protein CASSFKTGTGRNQPQHF.

The chain has TRBV7-2 and TRBJ1-2; unclear D gene. V lost 5 bases, J lost 8 bases, and 9 bases lay in between. Germline values: CDR1 SGHTA, CDR2 FQGNSA. The CDR3 length is 11 residues. CDR3 coding DNA: TGTGCCAGCAGCCCAGGATGGGGCTACACCTTC. This sequence encodes CASSPGWGYTF.

CDR3 in amino acids: CASRGRARYGYTF. DNA for the CDR3: TGTGCCAGTAGGGGGAGGGCCCGCTATGGCTACACCTTC. The rearrangement uses TRBV19 and TRBJ1-2; D call uncertain. The germline CDR1 and CDR2 sequences are LNHDA and SQIVND (reference sequence). Deletions cut 6 bases from V and 4 bases from J, with 12 bases between. The length of the CDR3 is 13 residues.

The chain joins TRBV6-5 to TRBJ1-2, with D hard to call. CDR3 length: 14 amino acids. Deletions cut 2 bases from V and 8 bases from J, with 15 bases between. From germline, CDR1 is MNHEY and CDR2 SVGAGI. The CDR3 bases are TGTGCCAGCAGTTACGGCCCGGGGATGGGCGGCTACACCTTC. Protein product: CASSYGPGMGGYTF.

CDR3: CASSLAGAAEGYTF. The DNA of the CDR3 is TGTGCCAGCAGCTTAGCGGGGGCAGCGGAAGGCTACACCTTC. This chain connects TRBV7-2 to TRBJ1-2; a possible D gene is TRBD1 (6 bases). V lost 0 bases to trimming and J lost 8 bases, with 13 bases between them. Per germline, CDR1 SGHTA and CDR2 FQGNSA. The CDR3 is made up of 14 amino acids.

This chain uses TRBV28 with TRBJ1-6; 8 bases are shared with TRBD1. Germline V gene lookup returns CDR1 MDHEN and CDR2 SYDVKM. The length of the CDR3 is 14 residues. After removal of 6 bases from V and 16 bases from J, the junction contained 14 bases not matched to a gene. CDR3 DNA sequence: TGTGCCAGCAGCCCGGGGACAGGTCCTAGCCATCTCCACTTT. Translating it yields CASSPGTGPSHLHF.

The V and J genes are TRBV2 and TRBJ1-2; weak D call: TRBD1 (5 bases). Germline-derived CDR1 and CDR2 are SNHLY and FYNNEI. The CDR3 totals 17 residues. V lost 11 bases to trimming and J lost 4 bases, with 29 bases between them. The CDR3 here is CAFRPKVGGSEIYGYTF. The CDR3 DNA sequence: TGTGCCTTTCGGCCCAAAGTCGGGGGATCAGAGATCTATGGCTACACCTTC.

This clone was seen a handful of times. The rearrangement uses TRBV4-2 and TRBJ2-1, with D unresolved. With 4 bases removed from V and 10 bases from J, the gap between germline ends came to 11 bases. CDR3 length: 12 residues. CDR1 and CDR2 (germline): LGHNA, YNFKEQ. This chain's CDR3 is CASSLPRSEQFF. CDR3 sequence (DNA): TGTGCCAGCAGCCTCCCTAGGAGCGAGCAGTTCTTC.

This chain uses TRBV5-6 with TRBJ2-2, with 8 positions matching TRBD2. The CDR3 totals 16 residues. J was trimmed by 1 base and V by 6 bases; bases with no gene match: 8. Germline assignment: CDR1 SGHDT and CDR2 YYEEEE. CDR3: CASINGGARNTGELFF. DNA of the CDR3: TGTGCCAGCATCAACGGGGGGGCGCGGAACACCGGGGAGCTGTTTTTT.

The V gene is TRBV9, the J gene TRBJ1-1; D is undetermined. Between the trimmed V and J ends, which lost 0 bases and 5 bases, there was a span of 8 bases. CDR3 size: 13 residues. Germline CDR1 SGDLS, CDR2 YYNGEE. CDR3 region: CASSVAEVTEAFF. For the CDR3, the DNA is TGTGCCAGCAGCGTAGCGGAGGTTACTGAAGCTTTCTTT.

This chain connects TRBV2 to TRBJ1-2; TRBD1 is a possible D gene (5 bases). The CDR3 length is 14 residues. Trimming took off 3 bases at V and 3 bases at J, with 11 bases between the two ends. CDR1 is SNHLY, CDR2 FYNNEI, per germline. Written as DNA, the CDR3 is TGTGCCAGCAGTGAGCTTGACAGCTACTATGGCTACACCTTC. The encoded protein is CASSELDSYYGYTF.

The V and J genes are TRBV28 and TRBJ2-5; 7 bases are a match to TRBD1. Trimming removed 6 bases from V and 9 bases from J; junction bases left unmatched: 16. Germline CDR1 MDHEN, CDR2 SYDVKM. The CDR3 runs 15 residues. The CDR3 sequence: CASRRQGDISGPQYF. In DNA, the CDR3 is TGTGCCAGCAGGAGACAGGGTGATATCTCGGGGCCCCAGTACTTC. Filled out from reference TRBV28 and TRBJ2-5, the complete variable domain reads DVKVTQSSRYLVKRTGEKVFLECVQDMDHENMFWYRQDPGLGLRLIYFSYDVKMKEKGDIPEGYSVSREKKERFSLILESASTNQTSMYLCASRRQGDISGPQYFGPGTRLLVL.

The CDR3 DNA reads as TGTGCCAGCAGCTTAGCGGTTCCAGGGGGGCAGGAGACCCAGTACTTC. Translated: CASSLAVPGGQETQYF. The chain links TRBV7-8 to TRBJ2-5; TRBD1 might be the D (7 bases). V dropped 0 bases and J dropped 5 bases, with 16 bases sitting between them. Germline V gene lookup returns CDR1 SGHVS and CDR2 FQNEAQ. This CDR3 comprises 16 residues.